The 18 T cell receptor beta chains in this list originate from one sample, sequenced in a study of blood T cell repertoires in COVID-19. Data came from immunoSEQ multiplex PCR; TCRdb stores just in-frame clones and leaves some out. The data show 150,000 to 200,000 clones, less than 85% seen once. Sequences were obtained from peripheral blood. These receptors came from a human donor with acute or convalescent COVID-19. The donor label of this sample is uncertain.

This chain connects TRBV10-3 to TRBJ1-1, with 9 bases identical to TRBD1. Germline CDR1 is ENHRY and CDR2 is SYGVKD. The CDR3 runs 16 residues. The V and J ends lost 1 base and 0 bases, in that order; junction bases with no gene match: 3. This CDR3 reads CAISELTGGLNTEAFF. CDR3 sequence (DNA): TGTGCCATCAGTGAGTTGACAGGGGGGTTGAACACTGAAGCTTTCTTT.

The genes are TRBV7-8 and TRBJ1-6, with 7 bases lining up with TRBD1. Losses at the gene ends were 5 bases for V and 7 bases for J; bases not matched to a gene: 5. CDR3 size: 14 residues. Germline V gives CDR1 SGHVS, CDR2 FQNEAQ. The CDR3 DNA reads as TGTGCCAGCAGCCGGGACAGCCCAAATTCACCCCTCCACTTT. This translates into CASSRDSPNSPLHF.

This clone was found a few times. The chain uses TRBV10-2 and TRBJ1-6; D is uncertain. Trimming shortened V by 8 bases and J by 4 bases, and 15 bases separated the two germline ends. Germline-derived CDR1 and CDR2 are WSHSY and SAAADI. The CDR3 runs 15 residues. The CDR3 coding sequence is TGCGCCAGCCGTGCTCCGGCAGGATATAATTCACCCCTCCACTTT. Residues: CASRAPAGYNSPLHF.

This clone was picked up one time. CDR3 residues: CASSLAGNEQFF. DNA for the CDR3: TGTGCCAGCAGCTTAGCGGGCAATGAGCAGTTCTTC. The chain recombines TRBV11-2 with TRBJ2-1; D gene uncertain. Trimming shortened V by 1 base and J by 6 bases, and 4 bases separated the two germline ends. This CDR3 has 12 amino acids. The V gene's germline CDR1 is SGHAT and CDR2 FQNNGV.

Only one count was recorded for this clone. This chain links TRBV2 with TRBJ1-2, with a weak D call TRBD1 (5 bases). The CDR3 has 12 amino acids. V was trimmed by 10 bases and J by 6 bases, leaving 15 bases between them. The germline V gene has CDR1 SNHLY and CDR2 FYNNEI. CDR3 amino acids: CATQRSGNGYTF. In DNA form, the CDR3 reads TGTGCCACCCAGCGTTCAGGGAATGGCTACACCTTC.

The J gene is TRBJ2-3, the V gene TRBV6-2 or TRBV6-3; 8 bases line up with TRBD2. The germline CDR1 and CDR2 sequences are MNHEY and SVGEGT. The CDR3 sequence is 15 residues long. Trimming at V came to 4 bases and at J to 0 bases, leaving 3 bases not matched to a gene. In nucleotides, the CDR3 is TGTGCCAGCAGTTCACGGGGGGGCAGCACAGATACGCAGTATTTT. This encodes CASSSRGGSTDTQYF.

The genes are TRBV13 and TRBJ2-7; TRBD1 matches 12 bases. There are 20 residues in the CDR3. Germline CDR1 is PRHDT and CDR2 is FYEKMQ (reference sequence). Unmatched junction bases numbered 19, after V lost 4 bases and J lost 3 bases. In DNA, the CDR3 is TGTGCCAGCAGCTCCCGACCGGGACAGGGGGCAAATCTCCATATCTACGAGCAGTACTTC. Translated: CASSSRPGQGANLHIYEQYF.

The chain employs TRBV28 and TRBJ1-2; 8 positions match TRBD1. The CDR3 consists of 12 residues. Germline V CDR1 and CDR2: MDHEN, SYDVKM. With V trimmed by 2 bases and J by 9 bases, 2 bases remained unmatched. CDR3 in amino acids: CASSLGQGRYTF. The CDR3 bases are TGTGCCAGCAGTTTAGGACAGGGCCGCTACACCTTC.

This clone was detected a few times. The chain couples TRBV7-3 to TRBJ2-7; tentative D call: TRBD1 (5 bases). The CDR3 contains 16 residues. V dropped 1 base and J dropped 1 base, with 14 bases sitting between them. Germline CDR1 reads SGHTA; CDR2 reads FQGTGA. In nucleotides, the CDR3 is TGTGCCAGCAGCTTAAATGGGGCCGCCCTTTCCTACGAGCAGTACTTC. Its translation: CASSLNGAALSYEQYF.

This clone was observed a single time. This chain joins TRBV19 and TRBJ1-2, with 8 bases fitting TRBD1. CDR1 is LNHDA and CDR2 is SQIVND in the germline V gene (reference sequence). The CDR3 sequence is 15 residues long. J lost 4 bases, V lost 7 bases, and 11 bases had no gene match. The DNA for the CDR3 is TGTGCCAGTACCCCGCAAGACAGGGGACTCTATGGCTACACCTTC. Amino acids: CASTPQDRGLYGYTF.

Only a few counts were recorded for this clone. V gene TRBV19 combines with J gene TRBJ2-1; D gene uncertain. V shed 3 bases and J shed 8 bases, with 17 bases lying between them. The CDR3 spans 15 residues. Germline-derived CDR1 and CDR2 are LNHDA and SQIVND (reference sequence). The CDR3 nucleotides read TGTGCCAGTAGTATTCAGCATGACATTTTCTATGAGCAGTTCTTC. Protein sequence: CASSIQHDIFYEQFF. The full variable domain, with the rest looked up from reference TRBV19 and TRBJ2-1, is DGGITQSPKYLFRKEGQNVTLSCEQNLNHDAMYWYRQDPGQGLRLIYYSQIVNDFQKGDIAEGYSVSREKKESFPLTVTSAQKNPTAFYLCASSIQHDIFYEQFFGPGTRLTVL.

This chain links TRBV7-3 with TRBJ1-1, with 9 bases matching TRBD1. Unmatched junction bases numbered 13, after V lost 5 bases and J lost 6 bases. This CDR3 region has 16 residues. Germline-derived CDR1 and CDR2 are SGHTA and FQGTGA. CDR3 coding DNA: TGTGCCAGCAGCCTACAGCCCGGGACAGGGTTGTCTGAAGCTTTCTTT. It translates to CASSLQPGTGLSEAFF.

The chain uses TRBV7-9 and TRBJ2-3, with D possibly being TRBD2 (5 bases). V gave up 2 bases and J gave up 1 base, with 13 bases separating them. The length of the CDR3 is 16 residues. Germline assignment: CDR1 SEHNR and CDR2 FQNEAQ (reference sequence). CDR3 sequence (DNA): TGTGCCAGCAGCTTATTAGAGGGATCCCGCACAGATACGCAGTATTTT. This translates into CASSLLEGSRTDTQYF.

V usage is TRBV5-1 and J usage is TRBJ2-7; D not resolved. Germline V gives CDR1 SGHRS, CDR2 YFSETQ. The CDR3 has 15 amino acids. The ends were cut back, 4 bases at V and 0 bases at J, with 14 bases in the middle. The CDR3 loop reads CASSLAWHSSYEQYF. In nucleotides, the CDR3 is TGCGCCAGCAGCCTCGCATGGCACAGCTCCTACGAGCAGTACTTC.

V gene TRBV3-1 (or the pseudogene TRBV3-2) combines with J gene TRBJ1-4, with 9 bases matching TRBD1. Germline V lookup: CDR1 LGHDT, CDR2 YNNKEL (reference sequence). The CDR3 totals 15 residues. V was pared by 2 bases and J by 5 bases, with 3 bases of the junction left unmatched. CDR3 amino acids: CASSQTGTGNEKLFF. The CDR3 nucleotides are TGTGCCAGCAGCCAAACCGGGACAGGGAATGAAAAACTGTTTTTT.

The chain recombines TRBV24-1 with TRBJ2-3; D is perhaps TRBD2 (6 bases). Per the germline V gene, CDR1 is KGHDR and CDR2 is SFDVKD. V lost 4 bases, J lost 8 bases, and 15 bases lay in between. This CDR3 spans 14 amino acids. The CDR3 DNA sequence: TGTGCCACCAGTGAAGGAGGGGTTCGCGGTACGCAGTATTTT. It is translated as CATSEGGVRGTQYF.

The V and J genes are TRBV19 and TRBJ1-5; 10 nucleotides line up with TRBD1. Per germline, CDR1 LNHDA and CDR2 SQIVND (reference sequence). Trimming cost V 8 bases and J 7 bases; bases outside gene matches: 14. This CDR3 comprises 16 residues. The CDR3 spells CASSPPGTGDLQPQHF. The CDR3 nucleotides read TGTGCCAGTTCTCCACCGGGGACAGGGGACCTACAGCCCCAGCATTTT.

The rearrangement joins TRBV5-4 to TRBJ2-1; 12 bases agree with TRBD1. Germline loops: CDR1 SGHNT, CDR2 YYREEE (reference sequence). Trimming at V came to 7 bases and at J to 0 bases, leaving 11 bases not matched to a gene. The CDR3 runs 18 residues. This CDR3 is CASYPTGTGGVSYNEQFF. As DNA, the CDR3 is TGTGCCAGCTATCCCACCGGGACAGGGGGCGTCTCCTACAATGAGCAGTTCTTC.